The sequence of this T cell receptor (beta chain) was determined in a study of beta chain features in type 1 diabetes. Study-level points and caveats: Reduced insertions and increased deletions marked VDJ junctions in type 1 diabetes patients. All four CD4+ subsets from Type 1 diabetes patients carried moderately but significantly shorter TCRB CDR3s.

The authors reverse transcribed all of the isolated RNA, so sequencing captured expressed TCRB transcripts. Method: immunoSEQ multiplex PCR; TCRdb's copy keeps in-frame clones and lacks some. The table shows about 240,000 clones, with approximately 15% occurring only once. Trimming left V 5 bases short and J 8 bases short, with 9 bases between. Germline assignment: CDR1 GTSNPN and CDR2 SVGIG (reference sequence). There are 11 residues in the CDR3. For this clone: The target antigen is unknown.

The origin of this receptor is a man aged 25 to 45 with type 1 diabetes. The J gene is TRBJ1-4, the V gene TRBV30; D is uncertain. Sequenced: naive CD4+ T cells from blood. The CDR3 here is CAWAGGEKLFF. Written as DNA, the CDR3 is TGTGCCTGGGCAGGCGGGGAAAAACTGTTTTTT.